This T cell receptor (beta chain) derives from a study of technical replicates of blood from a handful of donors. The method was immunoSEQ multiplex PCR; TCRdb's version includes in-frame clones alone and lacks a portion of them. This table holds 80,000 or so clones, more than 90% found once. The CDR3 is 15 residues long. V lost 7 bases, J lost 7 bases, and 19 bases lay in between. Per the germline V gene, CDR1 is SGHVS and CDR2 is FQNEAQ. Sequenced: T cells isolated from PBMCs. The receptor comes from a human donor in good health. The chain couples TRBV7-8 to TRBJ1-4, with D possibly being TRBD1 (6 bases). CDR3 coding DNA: TGTGCCAGCACCCCCAACACAGGGCAGGGTGAAAAACTGTTTTTT. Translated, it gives CASTPNTGQGEKLFF.